This T cell receptor (beta chain) was sequenced during a study of early T cells in non-severe SARS-CoV-2 infection. General observations from the study: The study's VDJdb matching favored anti-spike CD8 responses and missed private and CD4 specificities.

Germline V lookup: CDR1 DFQATT, CDR2 SNEGSKA (reference sequence). This CDR3 has 14 residues. Trimming cost V 6 bases and J 2 bases, with 15 bases left between them. The sample holds many counts of this clonotype. Its antigen is unidentified. MiXCR, applied by TCRdb to the 5' RACE reads, yields one record per CDR3 protein. Of about 26,000 distinct CDR3 sequences in the sample, about 4.2% are singletons; the top ten hold 4% to 5%. V usage is TRBV20-1 and J usage is TRBJ2-3; D call uncertain. The sequence was collected from an adult who was a healthcare worker with PCR-confirmed SARS-CoV-2 infection or an uninfected control (not recorded which). The sample taken for sequencing was whole blood. CDR3 in amino acids: CSASPLALTDTQYF. In DNA, the CDR3 is TGCAGTGCGTCGCCCCTGGCGCTCACAGATACGCAGTATTTT.